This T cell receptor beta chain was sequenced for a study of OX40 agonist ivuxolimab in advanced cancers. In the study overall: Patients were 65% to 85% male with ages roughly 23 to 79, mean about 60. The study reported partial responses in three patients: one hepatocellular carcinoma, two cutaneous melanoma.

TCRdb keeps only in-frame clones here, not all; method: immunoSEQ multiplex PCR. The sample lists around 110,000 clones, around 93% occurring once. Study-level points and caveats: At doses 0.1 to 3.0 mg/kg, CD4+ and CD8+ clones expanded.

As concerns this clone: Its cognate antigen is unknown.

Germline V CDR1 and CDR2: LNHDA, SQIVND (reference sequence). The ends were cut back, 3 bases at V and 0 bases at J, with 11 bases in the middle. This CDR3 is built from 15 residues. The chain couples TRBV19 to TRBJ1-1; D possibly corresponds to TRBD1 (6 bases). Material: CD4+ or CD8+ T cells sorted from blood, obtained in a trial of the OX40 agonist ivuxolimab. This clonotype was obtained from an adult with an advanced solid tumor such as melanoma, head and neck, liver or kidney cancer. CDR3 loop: CASSISGGLNTEAFF. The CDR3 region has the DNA TGTGCCAGTAGTATTTCGGGGGGGCTGAACACTGAAGCTTTCTTT.